The 26 T cell receptor beta chains presented below share a single source sample, sequenced in a study of T cell clones after liver transplantation. This table comes from immunoSEQ multiplex PCR, and its TCRdb copy is limited to in-frame clones, with some not included. The table includes 70,000 to 80,000 clones, 90% detected once. Material: CD4+ T cells from blood, obtained before liver transplant. The receptors derive from a human donor who received a liver transplant.

The CDR3 sequence is CASSYSTNRGRAFF. Here the CDR3 DNA reads TGTGCCAGCAGTTACTCGACGAACAGGGGAAGGGCTTTCTTT. The chain employs TRBV6-5 and TRBJ1-1; 7 bases align to TRBD1. The V gene end was trimmed by 0 bases and the J gene end by 11 bases; junction bases not matched to a gene: 9. The CDR3 loop spans 14 amino acids. Germline CDR1 and CDR2: MNHEY and SVGAGI.

The genes are TRBV7-9 and TRBJ2-3, with D hard to call. The CDR3 runs to 14 residues. The V end lost 0 bases, the J end lost 2 bases, and 6 bases lay between the germline ends. Per germline, CDR1 SEHNR and CDR2 FQNEAQ (reference sequence). Here the CDR3 reads CASSLAGSTDTQYF. The CDR3 region has the DNA TGTGCCAGCAGCTTAGCTGGGTCCACAGATACGCAGTATTTT.

The chain links TRBV4-3 to TRBJ2-7, with TRBD1 identical over 8 bases. The trim removed 3 bases at V and 0 bases at J, leaving 13 bases unmatched. The germline V gene encodes CDR1 LGHNA and CDR2 YSLEER. CDR3 size: 18 residues. CDR3 in amino acids: CASSHRRPDRDASYEQYF. The CDR3 nucleotides read TGCGCCAGCAGCCACCGACGACCGGACAGGGATGCCTCCTACGAGCAGTACTTC.

The V gene is TRBV7-9, the J gene TRBJ2-3; TRBD2 aligns across 7 bases. Germline lookup yields CDR1 SEHNR and CDR2 FQNEAQ (reference sequence). CDR3 length: 14 amino acids. V was pared by 3 bases and J by 6 bases, with 6 bases of the junction left unmatched. This CDR3 reads CASSFAGVGDTQYF. The CDR3 region has the DNA TGTGCCAGCAGCTTTGCGGGAGTGGGGGATACGCAGTATTTT.

The chain joins TRBV4-3 to TRBJ2-2; D possibly corresponds to TRBD2 (6 bases). V lost 4 bases and J lost 5, with 14 bases in between. The CDR3 contains 15 residues. Germline V gives CDR1 LGHNA, CDR2 YSLEER. CDR3 amino acids: CASSPLILATGELFF. For the CDR3, the DNA is TGCGCCAGCAGCCCCTTGATACTAGCAACCGGGGAGCTGTTTTTT.

This chain uses TRBV9 with TRBJ1-2, with 11 nucleotides matching TRBD1. The germline gives CDR1 SGDLS, CDR2 YYNGEE. The CDR3 runs 15 residues. V dropped 2 bases and J dropped 3; count of bases not matched to a gene: 3. The CDR3: CASSVGTGGDYGYTF. For the CDR3, the DNA is TGTGCCAGCAGCGTCGGGACAGGGGGGGACTATGGCTACACCTTC.

The chain recombines TRBV28 with TRBJ2-7; D is ambiguous. CDR1 is MDHEN, CDR2 SYDVKM, per germline. The CDR3 extends over 12 amino acids. V dropped 6 bases and J dropped 7 bases, with 13 bases sitting between them. The chain's CDR3 is CASSLTLVEQYF. CDR3 nucleotide sequence: TGTGCCAGCAGCCTAACACTCGTGGAGCAGTACTTC.

The chain couples TRBV11-3 to TRBJ2-7; 8 nucleotides match TRBD2. V trimming: 5 bases; J trimming: 0 bases; junction bases outside the gene matches: 6. The CDR3 runs to 15 residues. CDR1 and CDR2 from the germline V gene are SGHNT and YENEEA. The CDR3 sequence: CASSVGGTSSYEQYF. Here the CDR3 DNA reads TGTGCCAGCAGCGTTGGTGGGACTAGCTCCTACGAGCAGTACTTC.

The chain recombines TRBV19 with TRBJ2-1; TRBD2 agrees at 10 bases. Germline-derived CDR1 and CDR2 are LNHDA and SQIVND (reference sequence). J was trimmed by 5 bases and V by 11 bases; bases with no gene match: 9. CDR3 size: 14 residues. The chain's CDR3 is CACKREGLHNEQFF. CDR3 bases: TGTGCCTGTAAGCGGGAGGGACTCCACAATGAGCAGTTCTTC. The full variable domain, its missing parts supplied by reference TRBV19 and TRBJ2-1, is DGGITQSPKYLFRKEGQNVTLSCEQNLNHDAMYWYRQDPGQGLRLIYYSQIVNDFQKGDIAEGYSVSREKKESFPLTVTSAQKNPTAFYLCACKREGLHNEQFFGPGTRLTVL.

The rearrangement joins TRBV5-4 to TRBJ2-2; D possibly corresponds to TRBD1 (6 bases). The CDR3 is made up of 15 amino acids. From germline, CDR1 is SGHNT and CDR2 YYREEE (reference sequence). The germline V and J ends were trimmed by 4 bases and 5 bases, with 15 bases remaining between them. CDR3 protein: CASSPRGMETGELFF. The CDR3 DNA reads as TGTGCCAGCAGCCCGAGGGGGATGGAAACCGGGGAGCTGTTTTTT.

The V gene is TRBV15, the J gene TRBJ1-2, with unresolved D. Looked up from germline, CDR1 is LNHNV and CDR2 is YYDKDF (reference sequence). V lost 3 bases to trimming and J lost 8 bases, with 16 bases between them. The CDR3 loop spans 14 amino acids. This CDR3 is CATSRRLTSEGYTF. The CDR3 bases are TGTGCCACCAGCAGGCGGCTGACATCGGAAGGCTACACCTTC.

J is TRBJ1-5 and V is TRBV7-2; TRBD1 matches 7 bases. V lost 1 base and J lost 3; bases outside the gene matches: 6. Germline V gives CDR1 SGHTA, CDR2 FQGNSA. This CDR3 has 16 residues. The CDR3 sequence: CASSLEKGGPNQPQHF. Here the CDR3 DNA reads TGTGCCAGCAGCTTAGAGAAAGGGGGCCCCAATCAGCCCCAGCATTTT.

The J gene is TRBJ2-1, the V gene TRBV4-3, with 12 bases aligning to TRBD2. This CDR3 region has 17 residues. Germline V gene data show CDR1 as LGHNA and CDR2 as YSLEER. J lost 7 bases, V lost 0 bases, and 7 bases had no gene match. CDR3 DNA: TGCGCCAGCAGCCAAGACTGGAGGCTAGCGGGAGGGAATGAGCAGTTCTTC. Translating it yields CASSQDWRLAGGNEQFF.

The chain couples TRBV6-5 to TRBJ1-4; 9 nucleotides align to TRBD1. Germline CDR1 MNHEY, CDR2 SVGAGI. The CDR3 is 15 amino acids. V was pared by 6 bases and J by 8 bases, with 10 bases of the junction left unmatched. This chain's CDR3 is CASRPTGGAWEKLFF. CDR3 nucleotide sequence: TGTGCCAGCAGACCCACAGGGGGCGCGTGGGAAAAACTGTTTTTT.

This rearrangement joins TRBV28 to TRBJ1-1; the D gene is possibly TRBD1 (6 bases). The germline gives CDR1 MDHEN, CDR2 SYDVKM. Trimming stripped 5 bases from V and 1 base from J, with 11 bases between. The CDR3 consists of 14 residues. CDR3 region: CASSVPRGNTEAFF. The CDR3 region has the DNA TGTGCCAGCAGTGTGCCCAGGGGGAACACTGAAGCTTTCTTT.

The chain employs TRBV2 and TRBJ2-1; either TRBD1 or TRBD2 may supply D (5 bases each). CDR3 length: 15 residues. The V gene lost 7 bases and the J gene lost 9 bases, with 22 bases spanning the gap. Germline V gene data show CDR1 as SNHLY and CDR2 as FYNNEI. The DNA for the CDR3 is TGTGCCAGCATTAGCCCCGGGACCCCGAACCGTGAGCAGTTCTTC. Translated: CASISPGTPNREQFF.

The chain recombines TRBV18 with TRBJ1-2; D is unresolved. The germline CDR1 and CDR2 sequences are KGHSH and LQKENI. Trimming pared 2 bases from V and 7 bases from J, leaving 14 bases between. This CDR3 has 14 amino acids. CDR3 in amino acids: CASSPYEPSGGYTF. In nucleotides, the CDR3 is TGTGCCAGCTCACCATATGAACCGTCGGGTGGCTACACCTTC. The full variable domain, in which reference TRBV18 and TRBJ1-2 provide the parts outside the CDR3, is NAGVMQNPRHLVRRRGQEARLRCSPMKGHSHVYWYRQLPEEGLKFMVYLQKENIIDESGMPKERFSAEFPKEGPSILRIQQVVRGDSAAYFCASSPYEPSGGYTFGSGTRLTVV.

This chain connects TRBV7-8 to TRBJ2-1; 10 positions agree with TRBD2. V dropped 2 bases and J dropped 14; count of bases not matched to a gene: 9. CDR1 and CDR2 (germline): SGHVS, FQNEAQ. This CDR3 comprises 14 residues. The CDR3, as DNA: TGTGCCAGCAGCTTATATGAGCGGGAGGGCCAGGAGTTCTTC. The encoded protein is CASSLYEREGQEFF.

This chain connects TRBV7-3 to TRBJ2-1; 13 bases match TRBD2. The trim removed 4 bases at V and 11 bases at J, leaving 11 bases unmatched. The CDR3 length is 16 residues. Germline CDR1 is SGHTA and CDR2 is FQGTGA. The CDR3 region is CASSSRGRTSGSKQFF. The CDR3 DNA reads as TGTGCCAGCAGCTCCCGGGGGCGGACTAGCGGGAGCAAGCAGTTCTTC.

The chain uses TRBV6-5 and TRBJ2-1; 10 nucleotides agree with TRBD1. Germline-derived CDR1 and CDR2 are MNHEY and SVGAGI. Unmatched junction bases numbered 7, after V lost 2 bases and J lost 9 bases. The CDR3 spans 15 residues. The CDR3 loop is CASSYGGQGTAEQFF. The CDR3, as DNA: TGTGCCAGCAGTTACGGGGGACAGGGGACGGCTGAGCAGTTCTTC.

This chain joins TRBV18 and TRBJ2-3, with 10 bases matching TRBD2. The CDR3 sequence is 16 residues long. Losses at the gene ends were 0 bases for V and 1 base for J; bases not matched to a gene: 1. Germline values: CDR1 KGHSH, CDR2 LQKENI. CDR3 sequence reads: CASSPPTSGGTDTQYF. CDR3 sequence (DNA): TGTGCCAGCTCACCACCCACTAGCGGGGGCACAGATACGCAGTATTTT.

The chain joins TRBV23-1 to TRBJ2-2; D possibly corresponds to TRBD2 (5 bases). TRBV23-1 is treated as an ORF (open reading frame) with a function not yet certain. The germline V and J ends were trimmed by 7 bases and 4 bases, with 13 bases remaining between them. There are 14 residues in the CDR3. In DNA form, the CDR3 reads TGCGCCAGCATAGGGCGGGTCCCCACCGGGGAGCTGTTTTTT. Its translation is CASIGRVPTGELFF.

The chain couples TRBV5-1 to TRBJ2-1, with TRBD2 matching over 9 bases. The CDR3 extends over 16 amino acids. Trimming cost V 0 bases and J 4 bases; bases outside gene matches: 5. Germline V lookup: CDR1 SGHRS, CDR2 YFSETQ. The CDR3 loop reads CASSLAGLASYNEQFF. The CDR3, as DNA: TGCGCCAGCAGCTTGGCCGGACTAGCGAGTTACAATGAGCAGTTCTTC.

The chain joins TRBV6-5 to TRBJ1-2, with D perhaps matching TRBD1 (6 bases). The germline V gene encodes CDR1 MNHEY and CDR2 SVGAGI. This CDR3 is 15 amino acids long. V was trimmed by 7 bases and J by 4 bases, leaving 19 bases between them. The CDR3 sequence is CASTAFSGVSYGYTF. As DNA, the CDR3 is TGTGCCAGCACAGCGTTCTCAGGGGTGAGCTATGGCTACACCTTC.

The genes are TRBV5-1 and TRBJ2-6; TRBD1 matches at 11 bases. Unmatched junction bases numbered 2, after V lost 4 bases and J lost 2 bases. Germline assignment: CDR1 SGHRS and CDR2 YFSETQ. The CDR3 has 16 amino acids. The CDR3 DNA reads TGCGCCAGCAGCAGGACAGGGGGCGCTGGGGCCAACGTCCTGACTTTC. Protein: CASSRTGGAGANVLTF.

The chain joins TRBV14 to TRBJ2-2; 10 bases fit TRBD2. CDR3 length: 17 amino acids. Trimming removed 0 bases from V and 7 bases from J; junction bases left unmatched: 8. Germline V gene data show CDR1 as SGHDN and CDR2 as FVKESK. The CDR3 DNA reads as TGTGCCAGCAGCCAAGATAGGCTAGCGGGAGAGAGCGGGGAGCTGTTTTTT. This sequence encodes CASSQDRLAGESGELFF.